This T cell receptor (beta chain) was documented in a study of control samples from healthy donors and cancer patients. The assay was immunoSEQ multiplex PCR, and TCRdb's table has in-frame clones only and misses some. Found here are roughly 180,000 clones, around 92% of them singletons; the top ten hold around 2%. This CDR3 region has 15 residues. Germline-derived CDR1 and CDR2 are KGHSH and LQKENI. V lost 6 bases and J lost 2; bases outside the gene matches: 9. This clone was observed a handful of times. Input material: blood. V usage is TRBV18 and J usage is TRBJ2-7; 8 bases agree with TRBD1. The TCR originated in a woman between 35 and 50 years old in good health. The CDR3 sequence is CASSEGQAQTYEQYF. The CDR3 region has the DNA TGTGCCAGCTCGGAGGGACAGGCCCAGACCTACGAGCAGTACTTC.